This T cell receptor beta chain was obtained from a study of shared clonotypes between healthy human individuals. This table comes from immunoSEQ multiplex PCR, and its TCRdb copy is limited to in-frame clones, with some not included. Of some 2,000,000 clones in the sample, nearly 97% were seen once. The V gene's germline CDR1 is KGHSH and CDR2 LQKENI. CDR3 length: 14 residues. V lost 4 bases to trimming and J lost 6 bases; unmatched junction nucleotides: 4. This sequence originates from a man aged 18 to 29 in good health. This sequence joins TRBV18 and TRBJ1-1; the match to TRBD1 covers 11 bases. The sequenced material came from naive CD4+ T cells sorted from blood. Subset indicated: CD45RA+ positively selected. The CDR3, as DNA: TGTGCCAGCTCACGGGGACAGGGGGTGCCTGAAGCTTTCTTT. Translating gives CASSRGQGVPEAFF.